The rows below give T cell receptor beta chains drawn from one sample of a study of blood T cell repertoires in COVID-19. The table came from immunoSEQ multiplex PCR; TCRdb's copy has only in-frame clones and leaves some out. This sample carries fewer than 300,000 clones, approximately 81% of them seen once, and the ten largest clones take roughly 3%. Sequencing used peripheral blood. The receptors here all came from a woman aged 18-29 years with acute or convalescent COVID-19. Each CDR3 is given with its conserved first and last residue. A D gene is named only where the DNA matches it firmly. Clone size is stated in some rows and not others, as once, few, many or a class when expanded.

j_gene,d_gene,v_gene,abundance,CDR3nt,CDR3aa
TRBJ1-1,NA,TRBV7-2,many,TGTGCCAGCAGGGTGACAGGTACTTACACTGAAGCTTTCTTT,CASRVTGTYTEAFF
TRBJ2-2,NA,TRBV19,NA,TGTGCCAGTACCACATACACCGGGGAGCTGTTTTTT,CASTTYTGELFF
TRBJ2-7,NA,TRBV6-2/TRBV6-3,once,TGTGCCAGCAGTGACCCTCAGGGATCCTACGAGCAGTACTTC,CASSDPQGSYEQYF
TRBJ2-1,TRBD1,TRBV4-3,NA,TGCGCCCCTCAGAGGGGACAGGGGTATGAGCAGTTCTTC,CAPQRGQGYEQFF
TRBJ2-3,TRBD2,TRBV5-6,NA,TGTGCCAGCAGTCAAACTGGGACTATTTTCACAGATACGCAGTATTTT,CASSQTGTIFTDTQYF
TRBJ1-4,NA,TRBV18,NA,TGTGCCAGCTCACCTACAGGGATCTGGGATGAAAAACTGTTTTTT,CASSPTGIWDEKLFF
TRBJ2-7,TRBD2,TRBV18,NA,TGTGCCAGCTCACCAGAGGGGACTAGCGGGAGTGGTGAGTACTTC,CASSPEGTSGSGEYF
TRBJ2-5,NA,TRBV27,once,TGTGCCAGCAGACGGGGAGGAGAGACCCAGTACTTC,CASRRGGETQYF
TRBJ2-1,TRBD2,TRBV9,few,TGTGCCAGCAGCGAGGGGGGACTAGCCTACAATGAGCAGTTCTTC,CASSEGGLAYNEQFF
TRBJ2-7,NA,TRBV12-3/TRBV12-4,NA,TGTGCCAGCAGTTTCGGCGGGGGCCTGTACTTC,CASSFGGGLYF
TRBJ1-1,NA,TRBV7-2,NA,TGTGCCAGCAGCCTCCATGCTCTCGGGTGGCCCCCGGGTAACCCTGAAGCTTTCTTT,CASSLHALGWPPGNPEAFF
TRBJ2-1,NA,TRBV9,NA,TGTGCCAGCAGCGTCTCGGGGAGTTCCTACAATGAGCAGTTCTTC,CASSVSGSSYNEQFF
TRBJ2-7,TRBD1,TRBV28,NA,TGTGCCAGCTCCTACCCGTCCGGGACAGGGGGCAACGAGCAGTACTTC,CASSYPSGTGGNEQYF
TRBJ2-1,TRBD2,TRBV24-1,once,TGTGCCACCAGTGGTTTAAGCGGGAGGGCGGATGAGCAGTTCTTC,CATSGLSGRADEQFF
TRBJ2-7,NA,TRBV6-2/TRBV6-3,NA,TGTGCCAGCAGTTCGAGCTCCTACGAGCAGTACTTC,CASSSSSYEQYF
TRBJ2-7,NA,TRBV5-6,NA,TGTGCCAGCAGCTTGGGGTGGGGCCAGGGTCAAGGGGAGCAGTACTTC,CASSLGWGQGQGEQYF
TRBJ2-5,TRBD2,TRBV5-6,NA,TGTGCCAGCAGCTTGTGGGCTAGCGGGAGCCTACAAGAGACCCAGTACTTC,CASSLWASGSLQETQYF
TRBJ2-2,NA,TRBV9,few,TGTGCCAGCAGCGTAGCTGTAGGGGCCGGGGAGCTGTTTTTT,CASSVAVGAGELFF
TRBJ2-1,TRBD2,TRBV19,NA,TGTGCCAGCGGGACTAGCCTGTGGGATGAGCAGTTCTTC,CASGTSLWDEQFF
TRBJ1-3,NA,TRBV18,NA,TGTGCCAGCTCACCCGTACAGACAGTCTCTGGAAACACCATATATTTT,CASSPVQTVSGNTIYF
TRBJ2-5,NA,TRBV27,NA,TGTGCCAGCAGTTTTTCTAGCGAAGAGACCCAGTACTTC,CASSFSSEETQYF
TRBJ2-7,NA,TRBV15,NA,TGTGCCACCAGCAGAGATTCGAGCGGGCCCTACGAGCAGTACTTC,CATSRDSSGPYEQYF
TRBJ1-5,NA,TRBV6-2/TRBV6-3,NA,TGTGCCAGCAGTTACCCGGACAGAGTTAATCAGCCCCAGCATTTT,CASSYPDRVNQPQHF
TRBJ2-7,NA,TRBV6-5,NA,TGTGCCAGCAGATCCGGACAGACCTACGAGCAGTACTTC,CASRSGQTYEQYF
TRBJ1-5,NA,TRBV5-1,once,TGCGCCAGCAGCTTGTCGGGGGATAGCAATCAGCCCCAGCATTTT,CASSLSGDSNQPQHF
TRBJ2-7,NA,TRBV7-2,few,TGTGCCAGCAGCTTAGTGGGTGGTGGTCTAGAAGGCGACGAGCAGTACTTC,CASSLVGGGLEGDEQYF
TRBJ2-3,NA,TRBV7-6,NA,TGTGCCAGCAGCCCCCTAGATACGCAGTATTTT,CASSPLDTQYF
TRBJ2-2,TRBD1,TRBV28,once,TGTGCCAGCAGTTTATTGGGACAGGGGTCCGGGGAGCTGTTTTTT,CASSLLGQGSGELFF
TRBJ2-7,TRBD1,TRBV28,NA,TGTGCCAGCAGTTTACCCGACAGGGGTCCCTACGAGCAGTACTTC,CASSLPDRGPYEQYF
TRBJ2-3,TRBD2,TRBV18,NA,TGTGCCAGCTCACCAATGGCGGGAGACCCCACAGATACGCAGTATTTT,CASSPMAGDPTDTQYF
TRBJ2-2,TRBD2,TRBV10-1,NA,TGCGCCAGCTCGGGACTAGCGGGATCGAACACCGGGGAGCTGTTTTTT,CASSGLAGSNTGELFF
TRBJ1-1,TRBD1,TRBV27,NA,TGTGCCAGCAGTGCAGGGACAGCGGGCTGGAACACTGAAGCTTTCTTT,CASSAGTAGWNTEAFF
TRBJ2-7,NA,TRBV11-2,NA,TGTGCCAGCGGGACTTACGAGCAGTACTTC,CASGTYEQYF
TRBJ2-7,TRBD2,TRBV28,NA,TGTGCCAGCAGTTTAGCATCGGCGGGGGCCTACGAGCAGTACTTC,CASSLASAGAYEQYF
TRBJ2-5,NA,TRBV5-6,NA,TGTGCCAGCAGCTTGGTTCCGTTAGAGACCCAGTACTTC,CASSLVPLETQYF
TRBJ2-6,TRBD1,TRBV28,NA,TGTGCCAGCAGATCGACAGGGACTGGGGCCAACGTCCTGACTTTC,CASRSTGTGANVLTF
TRBJ1-1,NA,TRBV28,few,TGTGCCAGCAGTTCTGGACAACCGGTGAACACTGAAGCTTTCTTT,CASSSGQPVNTEAFF
TRBJ2-1,NA,TRBV7-9,NA,TGTGCCAGCAGCTTAGGGGGGCAGCCCCACAATGAGCAGTTCTTC,CASSLGGQPHNEQFF
TRBJ2-1,TRBD2,TRBV11-3,NA,TGTGCCAGCAGCAAATTCGGGACTAGCGGGAGGGATGAGCAGTTCTTC,CASSKFGTSGRDEQFF
TRBJ2-5,NA,TRBV18,NA,TGTGCCAGCTCACTTGGACTTGAACAAGAGACCCAGTACTTC,CASSLGLEQETQYF
TRBJ1-6,NA,TRBV5-1,NA,TGCGCCAGCAGCTTGGCCGAGGGACTGACACCCCTCCACTTT,CASSLAEGLTPLHF
TRBJ2-1,TRBD2,TRBV19,NA,TGTGCCAGTAGTGCCTCCGGGACTAGCTGGGACAATGAGCAGTTCTTC,CASSASGTSWDNEQFF
TRBJ2-2,NA,TRBV11-3,NA,TGTGCCAGCAGCTTAGTGACGGGAGCGGGCGGGGAGCTGTTTTTT,CASSLVTGAGGELFF
TRBJ1-6,NA,TRBV14,few,TGTGCCAGCAGCCTGGGACACCTTAATTCACCCCTCCACTTT,CASSLGHLNSPLHF
TRBJ2-7,NA,TRBV9,NA,TGTGCCAGCAGCTTAAGTCAGGGTTCTGCCTACGAGCAGTACTTC,CASSLSQGSAYEQYF
TRBJ2-7,TRBD2,TRBV5-6,many,TGTGCCAGCAGCTTGGCCGCAGGACTAGCGGGAGGGTACGAGCAGTACTTC,CASSLAAGLAGGYEQYF
TRBJ2-7,TRBD1,TRBV4-3,NA,TGCGCCAGCAGCTCCGGGACAGGAACCTACGAGCAGTACTTC,CASSSGTGTYEQYF
TRBJ1-1,NA,TRBV2,NA,TGTGCCAGCAGGAACAGCTACATGAACACTGAAGCTTTCTTT,CASRNSYMNTEAFF
TRBJ1-5,TRBD1,TRBV3-1/TRBV3-2,few,TGTGCCAGCAGCCCCACAGGGGGCAATCAGCCCCAGCATTTT,CASSPTGGNQPQHF
TRBJ2-1,NA,TRBV6-1,NA,TGTGCCAGCAGTCCCACGGACAATGAGCAGTTCTTC,CASSPTDNEQFF
TRBJ2-7,TRBD2,TRBV11-2,NA,TGTGCCAGCAGCGTGCACGGAGTTGACAGCGGGAAGAGTAACGAGCAGTACTTC,CASSVHGVDSGKSNEQYF
TRBJ1-2,TRBD1,TRBV6-5,few,TGTGCCAGCAGACCAGCGGGACAGGGGAACTATGGCTACACCTTC,CASRPAGQGNYGYTF
TRBJ1-6,TRBD1,TRBV7-2,NA,TGTGCCAGCAGCTTAAGGGACAGCCTTAGCTCCTATAATTCACCCCTCCACTTT,CASSLRDSLSSYNSPLHF
TRBJ1-2,NA,TRBV27,NA,TGTGCCAGCAGTTCCCTGGGGAGTAACTATGGCTACACCTTC,CASSSLGSNYGYTF